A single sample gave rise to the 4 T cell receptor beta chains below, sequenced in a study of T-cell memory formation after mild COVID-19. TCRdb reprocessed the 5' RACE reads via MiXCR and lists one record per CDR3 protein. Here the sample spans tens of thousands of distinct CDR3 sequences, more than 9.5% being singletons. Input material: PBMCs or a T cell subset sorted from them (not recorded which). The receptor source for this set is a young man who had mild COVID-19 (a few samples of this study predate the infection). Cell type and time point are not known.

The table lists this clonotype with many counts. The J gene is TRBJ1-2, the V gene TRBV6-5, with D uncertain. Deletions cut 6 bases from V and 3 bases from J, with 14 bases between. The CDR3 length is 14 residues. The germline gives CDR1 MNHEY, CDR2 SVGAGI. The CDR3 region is CASSPGSPYYGYTF. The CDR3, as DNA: TGTGCCAGCAGCCCGGGGAGTCCGTACTATGGCTACACCTTC.

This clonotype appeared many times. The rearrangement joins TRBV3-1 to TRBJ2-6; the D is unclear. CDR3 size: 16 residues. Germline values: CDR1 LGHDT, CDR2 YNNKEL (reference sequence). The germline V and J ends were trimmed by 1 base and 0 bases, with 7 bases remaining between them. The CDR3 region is CASSQVFGSGANVLTF. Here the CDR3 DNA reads TGTGCCAGCAGCCAAGTATTCGGCTCTGGGGCCAACGTCCTGACTTTC.

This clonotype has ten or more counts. CDR3 DNA sequence: TGTGCTAGTGCCAAGACGGGACAGGCAACCTACAATGAGCAGTTCTTC. It specifies CASAKTGQATYNEQFF. The chain joins TRBV12-5 to TRBJ2-1; 8 bases line up with TRBD1. After removal of 7 bases from V and 2 bases from J, the junction contained 10 bases not matched to a gene. Germline assignment: CDR1 LGHNT and CDR2 FRNRAP. This CDR3 region has 16 residues.

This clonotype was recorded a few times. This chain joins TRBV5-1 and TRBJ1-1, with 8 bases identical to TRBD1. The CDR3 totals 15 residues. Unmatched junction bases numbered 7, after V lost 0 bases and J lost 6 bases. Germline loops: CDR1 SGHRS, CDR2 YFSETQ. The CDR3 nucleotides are TGCGCCAGCAGCTTGGTGACAGGGGATGTCGCTGAAGCTTTCTTT. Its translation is CASSLVTGDVAEAFF.